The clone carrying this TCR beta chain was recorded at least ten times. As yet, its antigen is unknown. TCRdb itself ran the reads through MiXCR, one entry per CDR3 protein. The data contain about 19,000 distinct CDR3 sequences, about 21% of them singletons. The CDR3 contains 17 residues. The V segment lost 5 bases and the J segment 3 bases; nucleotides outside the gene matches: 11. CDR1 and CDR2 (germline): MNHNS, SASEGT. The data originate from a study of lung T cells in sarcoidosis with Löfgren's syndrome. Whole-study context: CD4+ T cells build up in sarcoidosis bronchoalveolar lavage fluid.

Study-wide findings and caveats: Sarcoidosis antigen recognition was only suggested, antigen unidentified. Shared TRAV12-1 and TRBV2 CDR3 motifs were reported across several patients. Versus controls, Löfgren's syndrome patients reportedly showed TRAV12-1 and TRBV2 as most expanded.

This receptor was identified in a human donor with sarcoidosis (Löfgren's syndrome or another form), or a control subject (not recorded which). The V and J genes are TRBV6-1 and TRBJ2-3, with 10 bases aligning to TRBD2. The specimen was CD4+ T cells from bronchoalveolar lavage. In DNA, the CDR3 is TGTGCCAGCAGTCTTTCCCTAGCGGGAGCGATTACAGATACGCAGTATTTT. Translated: CASSLSLAGAITDTQYF.